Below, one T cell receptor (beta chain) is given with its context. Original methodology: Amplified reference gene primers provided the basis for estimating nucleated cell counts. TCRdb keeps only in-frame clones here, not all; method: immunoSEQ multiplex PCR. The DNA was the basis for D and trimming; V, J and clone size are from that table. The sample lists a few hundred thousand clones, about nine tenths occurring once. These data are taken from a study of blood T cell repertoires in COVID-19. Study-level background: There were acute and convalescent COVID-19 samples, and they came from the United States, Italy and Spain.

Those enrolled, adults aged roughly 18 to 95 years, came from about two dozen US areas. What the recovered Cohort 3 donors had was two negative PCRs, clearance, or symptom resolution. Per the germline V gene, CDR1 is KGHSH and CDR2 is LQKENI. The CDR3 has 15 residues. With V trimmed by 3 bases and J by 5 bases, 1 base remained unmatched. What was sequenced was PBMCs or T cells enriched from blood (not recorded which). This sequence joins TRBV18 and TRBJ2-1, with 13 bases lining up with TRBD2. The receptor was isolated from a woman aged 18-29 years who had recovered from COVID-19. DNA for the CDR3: TGTGCCAGCTCACCGGGGACTAGCGGGAACAATGAGCAGTTCTTC. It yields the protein CASSPGTSGNNEQFF.